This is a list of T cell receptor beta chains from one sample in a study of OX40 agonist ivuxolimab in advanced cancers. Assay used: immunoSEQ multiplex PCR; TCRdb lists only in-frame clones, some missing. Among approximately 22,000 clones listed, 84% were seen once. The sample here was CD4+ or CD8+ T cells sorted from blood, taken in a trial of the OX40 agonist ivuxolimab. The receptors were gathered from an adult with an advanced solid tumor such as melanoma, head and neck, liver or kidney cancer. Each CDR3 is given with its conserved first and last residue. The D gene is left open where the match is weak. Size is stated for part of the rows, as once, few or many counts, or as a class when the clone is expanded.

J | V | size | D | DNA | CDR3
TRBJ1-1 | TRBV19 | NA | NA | TGTGCCAGTAGTATTTCCATGAACACTGAAGCTTTCTTT | CASSISMNTEAFF
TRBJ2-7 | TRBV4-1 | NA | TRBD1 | TGCGCCAGCAGCCCTTGGGATGACAGGGAAGACTACGAGCAGTACTTC | CASSPWDDREDYEQYF
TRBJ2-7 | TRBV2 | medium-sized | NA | TGTGCCAGCAGAGAGAGCCTACAAATCGGTCGCTACGAGCAGTACTTC | CASRESLQIGRYEQYF
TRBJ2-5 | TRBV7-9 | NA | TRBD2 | TGTGCCAGCAGCTTTCCGACTAGCGGGAATGAGACCCAGTACTTC | CASSFPTSGNETQYF
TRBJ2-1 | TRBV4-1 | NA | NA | TGCGCCAGCAGCCACAGGGGAAGTGAGCAGTTCTTC | CASSHRGSEQFF
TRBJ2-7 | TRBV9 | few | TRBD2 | TGTGCCAGCAGCGTTGGGGGGGATTCCTACGAGCAGTACTTC | CASSVGGDSYEQYF
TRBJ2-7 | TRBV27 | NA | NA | TGTGCCAGCAGTTTGAGGTGGGACACTAGGGACGAGCAGTACTTC | CASSLRWDTRDEQYF
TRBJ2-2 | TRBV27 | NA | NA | TGTGCCAGCACCCCTGGGCTGGGGTTGGGCGGGGAGCTGTTTTTT | CASTPGLGLGGELFF
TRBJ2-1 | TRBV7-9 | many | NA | TGTGCCAGCAGCTTTGTCGGACTCGGCTACAATGAGCAGTTCTTC | CASSFVGLGYNEQFF
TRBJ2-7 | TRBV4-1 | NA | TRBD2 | TGCGCCAGCAGCCTGGGACTAGCGCCAGCCCACGAGCAGTACTTC | CASSLGLAPAHEQYF
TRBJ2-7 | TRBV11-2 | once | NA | TGTGCCAGCAGCTTTACCAGGACCTACGAGCAGTACTTC | CASSFTRTYEQYF
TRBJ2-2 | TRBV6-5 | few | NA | TGTGCCAGCAGTTACGGGACCGGGGAGCTGTTTTTT | CASSYGTGELFF
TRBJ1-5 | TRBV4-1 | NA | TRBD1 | TGCGCCAGCAGCCGTCAGGACAGGCTCGATCAGCCCCAGCATTTT | CASSRQDRLDQPQHF
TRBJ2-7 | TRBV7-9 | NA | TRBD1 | TGTGCCAGCAGCACAGGGGCAGTCGAGCAGTACTTC | CASSTGAVEQYF
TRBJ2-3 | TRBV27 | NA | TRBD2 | TGTGCCAGCAGTTTATCGCTAGCGGATTCAGATACGCAGTATTTT | CASSLSLADSDTQYF
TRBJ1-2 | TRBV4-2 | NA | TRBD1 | TGTGCCAGCAGCCAGGGTACAGGGGTAGGAGGCTACACCTTC | CASSQGTGVGGYTF
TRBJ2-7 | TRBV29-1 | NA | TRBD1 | TGCAGCGTTTATGGCGGGGGACAGGGGGGCCACGAGCAGTGCTTC | CSVYGGGQGGHEQCF
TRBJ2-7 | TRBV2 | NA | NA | TGTGCCAGCAGTGATAGGGGACCACCCTACGAGCAGTACTTC | CASSDRGPPYEQYF
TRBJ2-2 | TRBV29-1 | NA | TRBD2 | TGCAGCGTCCGAGGGACTAGCGGGAGGACGAACACCGGGGAGCTGTTTTTT | CSVRGTSGRTNTGELFF
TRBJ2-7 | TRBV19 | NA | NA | TGTGCCAGTAGGTCTGACGGAAGCTCCTACGAGCAGTACTTC | CASRSDGSSYEQYF
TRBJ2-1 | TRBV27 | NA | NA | TGTGCCAGCAGTTTTCTGTTTGTAGCGGCAAATGAGCAGTTCTTC | CASSFLFVAANEQFF
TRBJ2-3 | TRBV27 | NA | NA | TGTGCCAGCAGTTTACTAGATAGTGCAGATACGCAGTATTTT | CASSLLDSADTQYF
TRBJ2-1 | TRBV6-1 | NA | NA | TGTGCCAGCAGCCTTGTGAAAGTAGGTTATGAGCAGTTCTTC | CASSLVKVGYEQFF
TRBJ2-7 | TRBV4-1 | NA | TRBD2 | TGCGCCAGCAGCCAAGATGGGACTAGCGGGAGTAAGCAGTACTTC | CASSQDGTSGSKQYF
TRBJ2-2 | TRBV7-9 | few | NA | TGTGCCAGCAGTAGGAGGGTAACGAACACCGGGGAGCTGTTTTTT | CASSRRVTNTGELFF
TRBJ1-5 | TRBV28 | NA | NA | TGTGCCAGCAGCCCCATTACAGCTAGCAATCAGCCCCAGCATTTT | CASSPITASNQPQHF
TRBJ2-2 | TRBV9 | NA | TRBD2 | TGTGCCAGCAGCCCCCTGACTAGCGGGATAGGCACCGGGGAGCTGTTTTTT | CASSPLTSGIGTGELFF
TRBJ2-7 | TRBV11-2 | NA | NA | TGTGCCAGCAGCTCGCTTAGGGACTTCAGCTCCTACGAGCAGTACTTC | CASSSLRDFSSYEQYF
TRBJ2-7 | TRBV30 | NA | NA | TGTGCCTGGAGAGATAGCCCTTCGGGCGACTACGAGCAGTACTTC | CAWRDSPSGDYEQYF